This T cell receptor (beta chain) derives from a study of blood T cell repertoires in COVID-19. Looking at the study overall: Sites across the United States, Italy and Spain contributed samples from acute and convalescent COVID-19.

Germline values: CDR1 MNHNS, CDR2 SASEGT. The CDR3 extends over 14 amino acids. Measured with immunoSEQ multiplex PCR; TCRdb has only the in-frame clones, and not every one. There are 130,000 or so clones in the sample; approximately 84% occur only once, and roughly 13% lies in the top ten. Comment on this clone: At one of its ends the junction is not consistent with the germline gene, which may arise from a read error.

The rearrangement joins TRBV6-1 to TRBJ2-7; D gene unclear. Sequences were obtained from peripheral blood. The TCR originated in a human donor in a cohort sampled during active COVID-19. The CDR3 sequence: CASSEGWQFYEQYF. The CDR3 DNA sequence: TGTGCCAGCAGCGAAGGCTGGCAGTTTTACGAGCAGTACTTC.